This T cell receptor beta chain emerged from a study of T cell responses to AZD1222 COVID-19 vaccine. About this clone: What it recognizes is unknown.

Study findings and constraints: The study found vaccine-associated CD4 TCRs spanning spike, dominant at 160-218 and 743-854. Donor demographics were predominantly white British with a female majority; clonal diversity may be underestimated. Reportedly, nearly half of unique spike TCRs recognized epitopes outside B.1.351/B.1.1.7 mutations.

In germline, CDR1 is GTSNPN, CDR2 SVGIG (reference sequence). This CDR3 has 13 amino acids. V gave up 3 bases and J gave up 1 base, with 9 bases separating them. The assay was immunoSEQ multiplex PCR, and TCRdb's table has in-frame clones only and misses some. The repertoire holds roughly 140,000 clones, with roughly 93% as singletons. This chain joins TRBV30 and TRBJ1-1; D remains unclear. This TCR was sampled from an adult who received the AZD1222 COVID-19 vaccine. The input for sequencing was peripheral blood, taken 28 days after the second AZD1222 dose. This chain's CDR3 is CAWRVGRNTEAFF. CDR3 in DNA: TGTGCCTGGAGGGTCGGGAGGAACACTGAAGCTTTCTTT. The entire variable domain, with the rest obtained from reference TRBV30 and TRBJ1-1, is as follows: SQTIHQWPATLVQPVGSPLSLECTVEGTSNPNLYWYRQAAGRGLQLLFYSVGIGQISSEVPQNLSASRPQDRQFILSSKKLLLSDSGFYLCAWRVGRNTEAFFGQGTRLTVV.